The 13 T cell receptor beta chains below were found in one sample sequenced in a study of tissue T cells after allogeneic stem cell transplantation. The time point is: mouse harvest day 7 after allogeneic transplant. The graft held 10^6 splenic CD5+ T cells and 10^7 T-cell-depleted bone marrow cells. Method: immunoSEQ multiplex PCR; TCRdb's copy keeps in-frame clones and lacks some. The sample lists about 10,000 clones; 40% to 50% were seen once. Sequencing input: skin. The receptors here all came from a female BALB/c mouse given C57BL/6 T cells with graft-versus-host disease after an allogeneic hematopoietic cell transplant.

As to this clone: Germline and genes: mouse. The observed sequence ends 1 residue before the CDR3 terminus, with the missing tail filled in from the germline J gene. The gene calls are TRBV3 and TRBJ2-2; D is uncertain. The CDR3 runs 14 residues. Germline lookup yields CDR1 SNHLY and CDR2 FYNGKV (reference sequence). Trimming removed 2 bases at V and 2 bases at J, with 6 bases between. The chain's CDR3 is CASSLSGNTGQLYF. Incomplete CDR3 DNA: TGTGCCAGCAGCTTATCGGGGAACACCGGGCAGCTCTAC.

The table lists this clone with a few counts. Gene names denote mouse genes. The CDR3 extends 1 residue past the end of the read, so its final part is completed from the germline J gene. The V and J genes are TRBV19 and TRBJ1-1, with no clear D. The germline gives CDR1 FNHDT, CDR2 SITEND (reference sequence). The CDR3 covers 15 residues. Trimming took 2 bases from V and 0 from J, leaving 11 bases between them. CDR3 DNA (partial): TGTGCCAGCAGTATTCTGGGTTCTGCAAACACAGAAGTCTTC. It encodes CASSILGSANTEVF. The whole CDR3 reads CASSILGSANTEVFF.

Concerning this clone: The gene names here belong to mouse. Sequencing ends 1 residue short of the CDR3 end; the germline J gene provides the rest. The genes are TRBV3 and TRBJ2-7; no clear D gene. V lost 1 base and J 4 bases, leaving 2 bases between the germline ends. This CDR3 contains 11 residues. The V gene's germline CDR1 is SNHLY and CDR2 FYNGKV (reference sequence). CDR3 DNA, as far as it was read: TGTGCCAGCAGCTTAGGGTATGAACAGTAC. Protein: CASSLGYEQY. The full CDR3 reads CASSLGYEQYF.

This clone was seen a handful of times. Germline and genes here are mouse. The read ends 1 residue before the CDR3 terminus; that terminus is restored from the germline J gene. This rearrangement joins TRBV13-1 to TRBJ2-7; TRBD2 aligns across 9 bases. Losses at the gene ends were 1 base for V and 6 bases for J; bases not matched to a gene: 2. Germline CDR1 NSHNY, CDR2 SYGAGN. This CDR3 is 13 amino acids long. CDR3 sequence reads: CASSDNWGVEQYF. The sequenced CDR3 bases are TGTGCCAGCAGTGATAACTGGGGGGTTGAACAGTAC.

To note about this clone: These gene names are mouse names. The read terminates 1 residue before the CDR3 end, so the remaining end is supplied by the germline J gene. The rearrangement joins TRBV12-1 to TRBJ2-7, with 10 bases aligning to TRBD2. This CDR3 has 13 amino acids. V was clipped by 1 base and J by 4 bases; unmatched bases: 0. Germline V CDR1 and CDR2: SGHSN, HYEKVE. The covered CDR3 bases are TGTGCCAGCTCTCTGGACTGGGGGTATGAACAGTAC. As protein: CASSLDWGYEQY. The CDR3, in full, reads CASSLDWGYEQYF.

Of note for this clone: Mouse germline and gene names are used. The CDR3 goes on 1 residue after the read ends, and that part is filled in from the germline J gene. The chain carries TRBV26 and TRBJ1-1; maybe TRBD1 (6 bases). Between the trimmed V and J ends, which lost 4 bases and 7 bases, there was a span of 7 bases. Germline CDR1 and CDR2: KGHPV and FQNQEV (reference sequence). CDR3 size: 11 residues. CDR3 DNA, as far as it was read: TGTGCCAGCAGTCGGGACAAAGAAGTCTTC. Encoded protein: CASSRDKEVF. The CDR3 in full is CASSRDKEVFF.

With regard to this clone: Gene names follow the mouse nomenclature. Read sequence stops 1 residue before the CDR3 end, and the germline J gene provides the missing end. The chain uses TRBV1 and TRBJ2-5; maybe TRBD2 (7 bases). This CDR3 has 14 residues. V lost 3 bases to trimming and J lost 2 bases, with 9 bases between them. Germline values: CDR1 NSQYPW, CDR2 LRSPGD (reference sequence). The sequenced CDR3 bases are TGCACCTGCAGTGCCGGGGGGCCCCAAGACACCCAGTAC. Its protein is CTCSAGGPQDTQY. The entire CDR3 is CTCSAGGPQDTQYF.

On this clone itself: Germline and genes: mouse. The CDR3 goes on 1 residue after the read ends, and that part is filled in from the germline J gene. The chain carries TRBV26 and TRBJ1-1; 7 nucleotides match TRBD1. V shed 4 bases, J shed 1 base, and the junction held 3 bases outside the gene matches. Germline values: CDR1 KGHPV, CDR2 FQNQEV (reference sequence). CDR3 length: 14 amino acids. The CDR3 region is CASSRQGRNTEVFF. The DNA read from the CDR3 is TGTGCCAGCAGTCGACAGGGAAGAAACACAGAAGTCTTC. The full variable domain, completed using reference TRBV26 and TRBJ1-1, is NSKVIQTPRYLVKGQGQKAKMRCIPEKGHPVVFWYQQNKNNEFKFLINFQNQEVLQQIDMTEKRFSAECPSNSPCSLEIQSSEAGDSALYLCASSRQGRNTEVFFGKGTRLTVV.

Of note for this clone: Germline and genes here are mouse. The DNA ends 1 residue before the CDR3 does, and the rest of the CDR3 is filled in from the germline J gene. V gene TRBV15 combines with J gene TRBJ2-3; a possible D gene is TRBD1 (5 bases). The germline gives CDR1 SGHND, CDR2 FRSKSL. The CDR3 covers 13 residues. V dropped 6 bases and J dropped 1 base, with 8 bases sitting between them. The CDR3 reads CASSLQGAETLYF. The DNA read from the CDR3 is TGTGCCAGCAGCCTACAGGGTGCAGAAACGCTGTAT. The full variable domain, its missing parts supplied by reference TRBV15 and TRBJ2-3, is DAGVTQTPRHEVAEKGQTIILKCEPVSGHNDLFWYRQTKIQGLELLSYFRSKSLMEDGGAFKDRFKAEMLNSSFSTLKIQPTEPKDSAVYLCASSLQGAETLYFGSGTRLTVL.

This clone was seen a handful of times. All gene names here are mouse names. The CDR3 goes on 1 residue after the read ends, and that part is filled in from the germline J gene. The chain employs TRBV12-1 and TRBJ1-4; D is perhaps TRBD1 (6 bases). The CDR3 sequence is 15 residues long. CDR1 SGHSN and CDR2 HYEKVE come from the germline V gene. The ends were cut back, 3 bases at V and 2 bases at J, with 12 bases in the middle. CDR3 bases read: TGTGCCAGCTCTTCCGGGACAAAATCCAACGAAAGATTATTT. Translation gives CASSSGTKSNERLF. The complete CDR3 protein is CASSSGTKSNERLFF.

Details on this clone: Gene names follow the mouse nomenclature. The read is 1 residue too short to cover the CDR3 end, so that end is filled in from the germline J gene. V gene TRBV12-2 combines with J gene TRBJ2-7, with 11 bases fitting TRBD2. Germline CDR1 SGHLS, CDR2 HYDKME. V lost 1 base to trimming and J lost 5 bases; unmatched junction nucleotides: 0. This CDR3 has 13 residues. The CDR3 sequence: CASSLLGGHEQYF. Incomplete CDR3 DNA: TGTGCCAGCTCTCTACTGGGGGGGCATGAACAGTAC.

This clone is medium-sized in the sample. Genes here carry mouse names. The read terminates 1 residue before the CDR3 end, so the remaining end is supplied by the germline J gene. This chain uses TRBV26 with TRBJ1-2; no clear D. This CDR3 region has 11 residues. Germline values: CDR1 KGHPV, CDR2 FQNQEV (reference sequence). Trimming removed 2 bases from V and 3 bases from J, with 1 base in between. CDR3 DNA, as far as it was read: TGTGCCAGCAGTCTGGACTCCGACTACACC. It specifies CASSLDSDYT. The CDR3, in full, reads CASSLDSDYTF.

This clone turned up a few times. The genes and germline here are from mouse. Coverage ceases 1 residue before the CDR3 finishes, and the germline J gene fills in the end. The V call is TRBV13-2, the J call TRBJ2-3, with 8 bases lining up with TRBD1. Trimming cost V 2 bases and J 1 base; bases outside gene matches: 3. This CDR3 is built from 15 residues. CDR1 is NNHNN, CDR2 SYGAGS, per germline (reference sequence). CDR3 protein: CASGDRGRGAETLYF. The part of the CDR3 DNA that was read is TGTGCCAGCGGTGACAGGGGGCGCGGTGCAGAAACGCTGTAT.